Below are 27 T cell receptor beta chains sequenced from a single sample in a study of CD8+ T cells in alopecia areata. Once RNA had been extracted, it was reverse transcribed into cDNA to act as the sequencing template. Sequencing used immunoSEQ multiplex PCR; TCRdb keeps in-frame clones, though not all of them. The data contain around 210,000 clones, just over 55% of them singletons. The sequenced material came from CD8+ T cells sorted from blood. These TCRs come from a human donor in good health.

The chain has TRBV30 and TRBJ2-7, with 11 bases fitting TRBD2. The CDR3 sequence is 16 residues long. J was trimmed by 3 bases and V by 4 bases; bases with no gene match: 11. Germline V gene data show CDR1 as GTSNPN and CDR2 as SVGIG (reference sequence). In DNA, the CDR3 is TGTGCCTGGACCAGGTCACTAGCGGGGGCCGTCTACGAGCAGTACTTC. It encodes CAWTRSLAGAVYEQYF.

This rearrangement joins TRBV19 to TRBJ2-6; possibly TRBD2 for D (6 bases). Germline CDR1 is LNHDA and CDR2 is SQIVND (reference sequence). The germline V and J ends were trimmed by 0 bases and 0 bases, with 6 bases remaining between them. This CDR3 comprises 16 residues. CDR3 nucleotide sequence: TGTGCCAGTAGTATAGAGGGGGGCTCTGGGGCCAACGTCCTGACTTTC. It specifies CASSIEGGSGANVLTF.

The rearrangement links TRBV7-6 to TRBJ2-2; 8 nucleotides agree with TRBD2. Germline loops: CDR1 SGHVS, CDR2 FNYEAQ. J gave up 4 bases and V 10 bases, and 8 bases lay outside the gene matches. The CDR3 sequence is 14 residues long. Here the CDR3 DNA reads TGTGCCACCCCCGGGGGGGAATGCACCGGGGAGCTGTTTTTT. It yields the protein CATPGGECTGELFF.

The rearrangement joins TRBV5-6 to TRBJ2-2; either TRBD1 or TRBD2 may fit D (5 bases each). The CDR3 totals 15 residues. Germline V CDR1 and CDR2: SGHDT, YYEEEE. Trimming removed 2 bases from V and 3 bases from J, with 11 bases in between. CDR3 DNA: TGTGCCAGCAGCTTCGGGCAGGGAGACACCGGGGAGCTGTTTTTT. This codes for CASSFGQGDTGELFF.

The CDR3 nucleotides read TGTGCCAGCAGCACAGGAGGTGAAACCTCCTACGAGCAGTACTTC. Its translation is CASSTGGETSYEQYF. The chain uses TRBV9 and TRBJ2-7, with D tentatively TRBD1 or TRBD2 (5 bases each). The germline V gene has CDR1 SGDLS and CDR2 YYNGEE. This CDR3 spans 15 amino acids. V was clipped by 4 bases and J by 0 bases, with 14 bases between them.

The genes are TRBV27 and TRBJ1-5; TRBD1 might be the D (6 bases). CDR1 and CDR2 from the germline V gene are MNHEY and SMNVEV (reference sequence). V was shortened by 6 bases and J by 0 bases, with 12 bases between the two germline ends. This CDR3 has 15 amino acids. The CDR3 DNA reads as TGTGCCAGCAGGCTACTAGGGGGTAGCAATCAGCCCCAGCATTTT. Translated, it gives CASRLLGGSNQPQHF.

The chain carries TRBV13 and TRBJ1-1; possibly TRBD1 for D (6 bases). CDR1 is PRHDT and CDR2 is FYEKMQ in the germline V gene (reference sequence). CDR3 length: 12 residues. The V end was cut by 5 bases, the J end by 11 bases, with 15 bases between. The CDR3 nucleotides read TGTGCCAGCAGCCTTCAGGGGTCTAGGGCTTTCTTT. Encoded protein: CASSLQGSRAFF.

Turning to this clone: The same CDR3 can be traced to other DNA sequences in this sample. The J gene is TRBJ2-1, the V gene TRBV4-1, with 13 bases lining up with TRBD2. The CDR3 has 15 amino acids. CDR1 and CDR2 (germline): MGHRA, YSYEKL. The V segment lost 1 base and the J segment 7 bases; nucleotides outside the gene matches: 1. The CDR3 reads CASSQGTSGGNEQFF. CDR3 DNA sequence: TGCGCCAGCAGCCAAGGGACTAGCGGGGGAAATGAGCAGTTCTTC.

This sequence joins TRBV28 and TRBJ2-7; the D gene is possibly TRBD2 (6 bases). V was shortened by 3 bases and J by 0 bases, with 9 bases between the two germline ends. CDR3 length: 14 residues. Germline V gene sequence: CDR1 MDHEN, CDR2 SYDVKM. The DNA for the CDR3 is TGTGCCAGCAGTTTGGAGGGAAGCTCCTACGAGCAGTACTTC. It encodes CASSLEGSSYEQYF.

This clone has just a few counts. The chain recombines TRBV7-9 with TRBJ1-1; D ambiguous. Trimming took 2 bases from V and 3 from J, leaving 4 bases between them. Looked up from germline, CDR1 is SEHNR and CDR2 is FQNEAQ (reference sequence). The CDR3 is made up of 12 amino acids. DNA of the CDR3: TGTGCCAGCAGCTTACCGGACACTGAAGCTTTCTTT. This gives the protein CASSLPDTEAFF.

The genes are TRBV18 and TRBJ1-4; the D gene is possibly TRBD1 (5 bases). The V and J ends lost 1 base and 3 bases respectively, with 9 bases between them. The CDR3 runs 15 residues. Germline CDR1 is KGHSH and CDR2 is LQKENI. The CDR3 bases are TGTGCCAGCTCACCACAGACAGAAGCTAATGAAAAACTGTTTTTT. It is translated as CASSPQTEANEKLFF.

DNA for the CDR3: TGTGCCTGGAGCGGCGGAGGGGGTGGAACTGAAGCTTTCTTT. Its translation is CAWSGGGGGTEAFF. This chain joins TRBV30 and TRBJ1-1; D is perhaps TRBD1 (6 bases). The germline V gene encodes CDR1 GTSNPN and CDR2 SVGIG (reference sequence). V was cut by 3 bases and J by 5 bases, with 16 bases left in between. The CDR3 has 14 amino acids.

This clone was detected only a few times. Here the CDR3 reads CSVELDGDEQYF. The CDR3 nucleotides read TGCAGCGTTGAACTAGATGGTGACGAGCAGTACTTC. This rearrangement joins TRBV29-1 to TRBJ2-5, with D unclear. The J call may be in error: the DNA end matches TRBJ2-7 better. CDR1 SQVTM and CDR2 ANQGSEA come from the germline V gene. The CDR3 is 12 amino acids.

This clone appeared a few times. The CDR3 DNA sequence: TGCGCCAGCAGCCAAGTGTCAACTAGTGGGAAGACCCAGTACTTC. Protein sequence: CASSQVSTSGKTQYF. The chain recombines TRBV4-1 with TRBJ2-5, with D possibly being TRBD2 (5 bases). Between the trimmed V and J ends, which lost 1 base and 6 bases, there was a span of 15 bases. Germline CDR1 reads MGHRA; CDR2 reads YSYEKL. The CDR3 has 15 residues.

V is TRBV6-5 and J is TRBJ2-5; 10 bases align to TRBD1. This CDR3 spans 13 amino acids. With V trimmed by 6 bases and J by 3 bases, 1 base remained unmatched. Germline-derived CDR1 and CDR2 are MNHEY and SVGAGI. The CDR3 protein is CASSGTGEETQYF. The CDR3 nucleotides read TGTGCCAGCAGCGGGACAGGGGAAGAGACCCAGTACTTC.

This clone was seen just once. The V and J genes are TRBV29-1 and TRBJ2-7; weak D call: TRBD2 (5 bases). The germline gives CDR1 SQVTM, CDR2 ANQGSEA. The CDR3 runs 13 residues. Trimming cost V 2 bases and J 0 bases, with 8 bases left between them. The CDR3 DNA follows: TGCAGCGTTGAAACTAGTAACTCCTACGAGCAGTACTTC. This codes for CSVETSNSYEQYF.

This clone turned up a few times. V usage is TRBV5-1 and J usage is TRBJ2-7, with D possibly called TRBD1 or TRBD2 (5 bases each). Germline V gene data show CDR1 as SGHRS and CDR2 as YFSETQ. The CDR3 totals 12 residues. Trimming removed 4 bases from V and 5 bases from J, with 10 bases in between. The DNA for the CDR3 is TGCGCCAGCAGCCGGGGACCTAACGAGCAGTACTTC. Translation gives CASSRGPNEQYF.

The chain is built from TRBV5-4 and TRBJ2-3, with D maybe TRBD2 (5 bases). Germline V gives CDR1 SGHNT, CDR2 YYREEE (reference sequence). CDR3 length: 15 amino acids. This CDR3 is CVTHPAGSSTDTQYF. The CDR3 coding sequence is TGTGTCACCCATCCCGCGGGTTCTAGCACAGATACGCAGTATTTT.

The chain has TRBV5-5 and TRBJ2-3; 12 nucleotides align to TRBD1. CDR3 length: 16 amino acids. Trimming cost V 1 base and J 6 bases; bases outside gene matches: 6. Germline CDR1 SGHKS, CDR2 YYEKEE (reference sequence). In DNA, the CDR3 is TGTGCCAGCAGCTTGAAAGGGACAGGGGGCGAGGATACGCAGTATTTT. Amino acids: CASSLKGTGGEDTQYF.

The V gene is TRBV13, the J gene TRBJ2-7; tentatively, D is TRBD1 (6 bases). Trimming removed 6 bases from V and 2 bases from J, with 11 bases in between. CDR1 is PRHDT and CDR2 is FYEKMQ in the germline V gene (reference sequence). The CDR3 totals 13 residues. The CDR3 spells CASRPTGPYEQYF. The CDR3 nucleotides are TGTGCCAGCAGGCCGACAGGCCCCTACGAGCAGTACTTC.

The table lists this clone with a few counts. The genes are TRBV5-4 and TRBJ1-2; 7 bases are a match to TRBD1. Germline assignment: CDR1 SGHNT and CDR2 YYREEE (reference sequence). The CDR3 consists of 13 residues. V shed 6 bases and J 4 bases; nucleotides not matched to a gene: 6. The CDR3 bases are TGTGCCAGCACCTCGACAGGGAGCTATGGCTACACCTTC. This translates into CASTSTGSYGYTF.

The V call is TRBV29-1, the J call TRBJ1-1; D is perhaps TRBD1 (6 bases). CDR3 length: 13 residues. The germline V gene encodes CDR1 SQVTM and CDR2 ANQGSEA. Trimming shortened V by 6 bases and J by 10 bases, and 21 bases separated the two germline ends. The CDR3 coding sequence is TGCAGCGTCCCCTGGGACACCAAGAGGGGAGCTTTCTTT. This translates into CSVPWDTKRGAFF. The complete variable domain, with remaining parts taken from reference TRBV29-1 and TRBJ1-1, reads SAVISQKPSRDICQRGTSLTIQCQVDSQVTMMFWYRQQPGQSLTLIATANQGSEATYESGFVIDKFPISRPNLTFSTLTVSNMSPEDSSIYLCSVPWDTKRGAFFGQGTRLTVV.

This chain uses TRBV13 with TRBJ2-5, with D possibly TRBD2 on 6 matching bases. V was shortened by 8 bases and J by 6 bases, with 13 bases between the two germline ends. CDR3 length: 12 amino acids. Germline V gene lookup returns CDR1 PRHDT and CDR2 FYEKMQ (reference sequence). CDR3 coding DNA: TGTGCCAGCTCGGAGGGTGGGAAGACCCAGTACTTC. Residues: CASSEGGKTQYF.

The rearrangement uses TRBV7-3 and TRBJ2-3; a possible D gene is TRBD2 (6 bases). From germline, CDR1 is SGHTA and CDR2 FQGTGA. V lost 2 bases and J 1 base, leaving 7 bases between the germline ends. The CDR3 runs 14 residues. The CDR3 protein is CASSLLAGTDTQYF. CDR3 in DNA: TGTGCCAGCAGCTTATTAGCGGGCACAGATACGCAGTATTTT. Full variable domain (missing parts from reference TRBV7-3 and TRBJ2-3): GAGVSQTPSNKVTEKGKYVELRCDPISGHTALYWYRQSLGQGPEFLIYFQGTGAADDSGLPNDRFFAVRPEGSVSTLKIQRTERGDSAVYLCASSLLAGTDTQYFGPGTRLTVL.

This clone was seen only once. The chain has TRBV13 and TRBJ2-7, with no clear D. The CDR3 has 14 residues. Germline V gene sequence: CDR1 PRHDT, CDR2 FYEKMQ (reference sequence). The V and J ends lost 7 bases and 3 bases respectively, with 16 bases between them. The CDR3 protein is CASTSRGSFYEQYF. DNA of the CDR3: TGTGCCAGCACCAGTCGTGGCAGTTTCTACGAGCAGTACTTC. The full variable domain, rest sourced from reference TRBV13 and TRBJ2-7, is AAGVIQSPRHLIKEKRETATLKCYPIPRHDTVYWYQQGPGQDPQFLISFYEKMQSDKGSIPDRFSAQQFSDYHSELNMSSLELGDSALYFCASTSRGSFYEQYFGPGTRLTVT.

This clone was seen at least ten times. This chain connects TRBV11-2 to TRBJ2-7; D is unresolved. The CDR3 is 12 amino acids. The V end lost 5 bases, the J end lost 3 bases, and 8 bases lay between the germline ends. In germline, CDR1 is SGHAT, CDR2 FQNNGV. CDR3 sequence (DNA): TGTGCCAGCAGCCTAATTGGCTACGAGCAGTACTTC. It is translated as CASSLIGYEQYF.

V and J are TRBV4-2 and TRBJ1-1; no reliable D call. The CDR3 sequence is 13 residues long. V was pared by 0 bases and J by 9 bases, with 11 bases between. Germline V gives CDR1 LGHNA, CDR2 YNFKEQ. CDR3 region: CASSQEKGKKAFF. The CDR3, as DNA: TGTGCCAGCAGCCAAGAAAAAGGGAAAAAAGCTTTCTTT.